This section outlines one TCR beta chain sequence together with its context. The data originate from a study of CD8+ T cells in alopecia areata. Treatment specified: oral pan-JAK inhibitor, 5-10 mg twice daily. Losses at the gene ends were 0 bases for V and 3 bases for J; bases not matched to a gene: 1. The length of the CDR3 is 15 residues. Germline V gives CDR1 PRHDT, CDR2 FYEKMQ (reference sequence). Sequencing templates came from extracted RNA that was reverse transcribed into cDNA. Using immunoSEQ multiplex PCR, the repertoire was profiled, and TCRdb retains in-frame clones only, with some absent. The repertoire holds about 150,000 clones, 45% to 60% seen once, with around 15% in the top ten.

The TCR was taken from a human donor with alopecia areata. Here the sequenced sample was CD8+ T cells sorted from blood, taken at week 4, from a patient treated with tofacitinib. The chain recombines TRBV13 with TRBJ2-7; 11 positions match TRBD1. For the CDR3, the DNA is TGTGCCAGCAGCTTAGGTGGGACAGGGGGCTACGAGCAGTACTTC. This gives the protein CASSLGGTGGYEQYF.